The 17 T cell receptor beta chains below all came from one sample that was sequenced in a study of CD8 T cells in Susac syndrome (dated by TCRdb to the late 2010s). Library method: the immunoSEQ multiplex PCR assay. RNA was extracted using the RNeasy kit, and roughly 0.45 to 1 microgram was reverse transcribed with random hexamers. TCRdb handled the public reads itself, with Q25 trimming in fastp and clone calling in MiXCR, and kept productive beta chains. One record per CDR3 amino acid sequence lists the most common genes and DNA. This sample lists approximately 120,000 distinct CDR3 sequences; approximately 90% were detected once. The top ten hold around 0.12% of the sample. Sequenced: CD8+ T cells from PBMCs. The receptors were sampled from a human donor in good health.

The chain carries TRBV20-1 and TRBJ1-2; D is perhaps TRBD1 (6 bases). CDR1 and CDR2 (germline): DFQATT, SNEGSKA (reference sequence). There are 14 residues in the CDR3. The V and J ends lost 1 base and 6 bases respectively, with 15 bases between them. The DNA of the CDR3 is TGCAGTGCTAGAGCAGGGGAAGCGGCCGATGGCTACACCTTC. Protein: CSARAGEAADGYTF.

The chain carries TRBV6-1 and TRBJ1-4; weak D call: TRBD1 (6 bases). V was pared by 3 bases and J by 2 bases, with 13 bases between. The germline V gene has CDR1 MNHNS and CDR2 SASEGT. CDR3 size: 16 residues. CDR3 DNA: TGTGCCAGCAGTGACCGGGGGGCTTCGACTAATGAAAAACTGTTTTTT. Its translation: CASSDRGASTNEKLFF.

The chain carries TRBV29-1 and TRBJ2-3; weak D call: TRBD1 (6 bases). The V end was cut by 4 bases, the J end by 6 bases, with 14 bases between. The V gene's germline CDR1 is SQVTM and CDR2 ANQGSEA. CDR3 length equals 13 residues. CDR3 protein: CSVGTVVGDTQYF. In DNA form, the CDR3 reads TGCAGCGTTGGGACAGTGGTTGGCGATACGCAGTATTTT.

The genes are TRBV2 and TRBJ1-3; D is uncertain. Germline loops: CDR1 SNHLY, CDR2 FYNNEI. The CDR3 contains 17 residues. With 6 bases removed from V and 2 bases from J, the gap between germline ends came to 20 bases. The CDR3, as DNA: TGTGCCAGCAGGAGGGTACCCTCGGGTGGGGCTGGAAACACCATATATTTT. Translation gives CASRRVPSGGAGNTIYF.

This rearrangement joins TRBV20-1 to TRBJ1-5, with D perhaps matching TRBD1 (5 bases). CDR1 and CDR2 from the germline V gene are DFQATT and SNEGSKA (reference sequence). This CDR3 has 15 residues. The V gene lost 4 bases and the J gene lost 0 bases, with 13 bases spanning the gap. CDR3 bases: TGCAGTGCTACCCCAGGGTCCAGTAGCAATCAGCCCCAGCATTTT. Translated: CSATPGSSSNQPQHF.

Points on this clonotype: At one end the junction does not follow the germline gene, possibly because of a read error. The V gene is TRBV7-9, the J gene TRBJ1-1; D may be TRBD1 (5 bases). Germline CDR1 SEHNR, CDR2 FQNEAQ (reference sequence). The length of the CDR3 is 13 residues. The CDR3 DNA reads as TGTGCCAGCAGCTTTCCCTGGGGGACTGAAGTTTTCTTT. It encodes CASSFPWGTEVFF.

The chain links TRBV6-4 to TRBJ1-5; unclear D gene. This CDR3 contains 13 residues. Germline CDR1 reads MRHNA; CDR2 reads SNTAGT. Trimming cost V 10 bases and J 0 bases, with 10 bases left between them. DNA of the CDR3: TGTGCCACCGCTGAGACTAGCAATCAGCCCCAGCATTTT. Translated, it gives CATAETSNQPQHF.

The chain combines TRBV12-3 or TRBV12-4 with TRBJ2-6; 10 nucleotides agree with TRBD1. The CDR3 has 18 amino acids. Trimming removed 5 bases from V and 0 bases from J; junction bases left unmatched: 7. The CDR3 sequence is CASSPGQGRYSGANVLTF. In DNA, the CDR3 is TGTGCCAGCAGTCCGGGACAGGGGCGATACTCTGGGGCCAACGTCCTGACTTTC.

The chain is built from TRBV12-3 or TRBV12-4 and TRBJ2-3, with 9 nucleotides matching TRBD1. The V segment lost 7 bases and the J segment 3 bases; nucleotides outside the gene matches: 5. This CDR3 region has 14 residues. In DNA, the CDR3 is TGTGCCAGCATTGCGGGACAGGGAACAGATACGCAGTATTTT. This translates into CASIAGQGTDTQYF.

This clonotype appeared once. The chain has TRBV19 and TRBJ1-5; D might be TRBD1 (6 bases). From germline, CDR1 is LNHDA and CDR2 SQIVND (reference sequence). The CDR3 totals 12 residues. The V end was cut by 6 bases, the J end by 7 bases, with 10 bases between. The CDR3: CASRKQGQPQHF. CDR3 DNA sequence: TGTGCCAGTAGGAAACAGGGCCAGCCCCAGCATTTT.

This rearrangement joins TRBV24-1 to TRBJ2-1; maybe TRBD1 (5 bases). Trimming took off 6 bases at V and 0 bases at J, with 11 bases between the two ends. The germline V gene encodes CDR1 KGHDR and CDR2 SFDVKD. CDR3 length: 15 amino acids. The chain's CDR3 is CATSQGVPSYNEQFF. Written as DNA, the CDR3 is TGTGCCACCAGTCAGGGTGTGCCCTCCTACAATGAGCAGTTCTTC.

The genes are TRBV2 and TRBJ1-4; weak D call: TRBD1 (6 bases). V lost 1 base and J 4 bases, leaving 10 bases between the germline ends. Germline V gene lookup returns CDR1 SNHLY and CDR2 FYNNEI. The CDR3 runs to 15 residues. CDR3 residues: CASSEGTASNEKLFF. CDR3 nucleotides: TGTGCCAGCAGTGAAGGGACAGCGAGTAATGAAAAACTGTTTTTT.

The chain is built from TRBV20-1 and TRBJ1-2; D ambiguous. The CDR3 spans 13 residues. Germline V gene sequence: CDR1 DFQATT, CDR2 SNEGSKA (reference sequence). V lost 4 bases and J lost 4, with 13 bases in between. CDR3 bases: TGCAGTGCTATAGGAACAGCGATCTATGGCTACACCTTC. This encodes CSAIGTAIYGYTF.

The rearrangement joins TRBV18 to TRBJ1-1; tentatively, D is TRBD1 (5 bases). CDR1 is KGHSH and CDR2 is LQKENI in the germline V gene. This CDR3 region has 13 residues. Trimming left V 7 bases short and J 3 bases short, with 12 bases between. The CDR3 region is CASFPTGDTEAFF. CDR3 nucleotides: TGTGCCAGCTTTCCGACGGGGGACACTGAAGCTTTCTTT.

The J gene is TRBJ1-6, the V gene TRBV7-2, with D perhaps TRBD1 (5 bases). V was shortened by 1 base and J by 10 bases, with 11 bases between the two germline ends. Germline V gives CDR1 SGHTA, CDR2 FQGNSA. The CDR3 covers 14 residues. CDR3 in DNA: TGTGCCAGCAGCTTAGGGGGCTGGGGATCACCCCTCCACTTT. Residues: CASSLGGWGSPLHF.

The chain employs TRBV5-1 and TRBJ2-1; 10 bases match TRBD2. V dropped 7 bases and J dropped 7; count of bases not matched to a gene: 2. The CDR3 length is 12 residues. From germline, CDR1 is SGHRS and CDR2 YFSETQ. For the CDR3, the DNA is TGCGCCAGCCAAGCGGGAGGGAATGAGCAGTTCTTC. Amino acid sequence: CASQAGGNEQFF.

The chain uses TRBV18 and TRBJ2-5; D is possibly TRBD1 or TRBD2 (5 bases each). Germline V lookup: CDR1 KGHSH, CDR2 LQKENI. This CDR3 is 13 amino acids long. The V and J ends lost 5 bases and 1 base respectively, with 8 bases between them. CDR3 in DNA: TGTGCCAGCTCAGCCGGGGCCCAAGAGACCCAGTACTTC. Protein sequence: CASSAGAQETQYF.